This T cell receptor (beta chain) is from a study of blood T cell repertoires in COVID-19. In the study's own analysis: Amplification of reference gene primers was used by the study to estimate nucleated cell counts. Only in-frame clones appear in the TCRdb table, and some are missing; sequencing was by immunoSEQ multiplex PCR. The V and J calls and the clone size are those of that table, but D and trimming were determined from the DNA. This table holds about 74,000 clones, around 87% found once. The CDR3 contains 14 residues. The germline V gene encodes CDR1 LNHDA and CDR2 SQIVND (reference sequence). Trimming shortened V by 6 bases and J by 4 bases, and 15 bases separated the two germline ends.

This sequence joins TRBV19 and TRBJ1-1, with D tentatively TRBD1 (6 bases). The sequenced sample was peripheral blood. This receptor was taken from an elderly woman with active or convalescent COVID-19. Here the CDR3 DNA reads TGTGCCAGTAGCGAGCTCACAGGGCTCACTGAAGCTTTCTTT. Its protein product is CASSELTGLTEAFF.